This is a list of T cell receptor beta chains from one sample in a study of CD8 T cells in ankylosing spondylitis. TCRdb redid the calling of the 5' RACE reads with MiXCR, one entry per CDR3 protein. The table includes hundreds of thousands of distinct CDR3 sequences, roughly a third detected once. The source material was blood, either unsorted or a sorted T cell fraction (not recorded which). These receptors all come from a male donor with ankylosing spondylitis or in good health (not recorded which). The CDR3 runs from the conserved cysteine through the conserved F or W. The order of the fields is D gene, V gene, J gene, clone size, CDR3 protein, CDR3 DNA. The D gene is left open where the match is weak. A row's size may be missing; if present it is once, few, many or a size class.

>TRBD2|TRBV28|TRBJ2-7|NA
CASSWGGGGNTYEQYF
TGTGCCAGCAGTTGGGGAGGCGGGGGGAACACCTACGAGCAGTACTTC
>NA|TRBV13|TRBJ2-3|NA
CASGLAAADTQYF
TGTGCCAGCGGCTTAGCGGCAGCAGATACGCAGTATTTT
>TRBD1|TRBV12-3/TRBV12-4|TRBJ1-4|NA
CASADRVHEKLFF
TGTGCCAGCGCCGACAGGGTTCACGAAAAACTGTTTTTT
>TRBD1|TRBV5-1|TRBJ2-5|few
CASSRTGSRGETQYF
TGCGCCAGCAGCAGGACAGGGTCAAGAGGCGAGACCCAGTACTTC
>NA|TRBV29-1|TRBJ2-1|few
CSVFRDNEQFF
TGCAGCGTTTTCAGGGACAATGAGCAGTTCTTC
>NA|TRBV6-4|TRBJ2-6|few
CASSEQNSGANVLTF
TGTGCCAGCAGTGAACAAAACTCTGGGGCCAACGTCCTGACTTTC
>NA|TRBV29-1|TRBJ2-2|NA
CSVEVTTSGELFF
TGCAGCGTTGAAGTGACTACCAGTGGGGAGCTGTTTTTT
>TRBD1|TRBV20-1|TRBJ2-5|few
CSAVSGGLQETQYF
TGCAGTGCTGTATCAGGGGGCCTCCAAGAGACCCAGTACTTC
>NA|TRBV28|TRBJ2-7|NA
CASSFYLYEQYF
TGTGCCAGCAGTTTTTATCTCTACGAGCAGTACTTC
>NA|TRBV12-3/TRBV12-4|TRBJ2-5|few
CASSLAGSLQETQYF
TGTGCCAGCAGTTTGGCGGGGTCCCTCCAGGAGACCCAGTACTTC
>NA|TRBV6-5|TRBJ1-2|NA
CASSYPGASGHSFYGYTF
TGTGCCAGCAGTTACCCGGGGGCTTCGGGACACAGCTTCTATGGCTACACCTTC
>NA|TRBV5-1|TRBJ1-2|NA
CASSSDGDGYTF
TGCGCCAGCAGCTCCGACGGAGATGGCTACACCTTC
>TRBD1|TRBV6-5|TRBJ2-1|few
CASSHPGTGGEQFF
TGTGCCAGCAGTCACCCCGGGACAGGGGGAGAGCAGTTCTTC
>NA|TRBV7-9|TRBJ2-2|few
CASSFDGELFF
TGTGCCAGCAGCTTTGATGGGGAGCTGTTTTTT
>NA|TRBV20-1|TRBJ2-3|NA
CSARAAREGTDTQYF
TGCAGTGCTAGAGCGGCCAGGGAGGGCACAGATACGCAGTATTTT
>NA|TRBV5-6|TRBJ2-2|few
CASRAGRATGELFF
TGTGCCAGCAGGGCCGGAAGGGCCACCGGGGAGCTGTTTTTT
>TRBD1|TRBV5-8|TRBJ2-2|NA
CASSFDRVGTGELFF
TGTGCCAGCAGCTTTGACAGGGTCGGCACCGGGGAGCTGTTTTTT
>TRBD1|TRBV29-1|TRBJ1-2|NA
CSGTGTDYGYTF
TGCAGCGGGACAGGGACTGACTATGGCTACACCTTC
>TRBD1|TRBV20-1|TRBJ2-3|few
CSARDGTGWTDTQYF
TGCAGTGCTAGAGATGGGACAGGGTGGACAGATACGCAGTATTTT
>NA|TRBV27|TRBJ2-3|NA
CASRLAAGRADTQYF
TGTGCCAGCAGATTGGCCGCGGGGCGGGCAGATACGCAGTATTTT
>NA|TRBV9|TRBJ1-2|few
CASSVGQGRYGYTF
TGTGCCAGCAGCGTAGGTCAGGGTCGCTATGGCTACACCTTC
>NA|TRBV27|TRBJ2-7|few
CASSPTENF
TGTGCCAGCAGTCCGACGGAAAACTTC
>TRBD1|TRBV5-1|TRBJ2-7|few
CASSVTGDSYEQYF
TGCGCCAGCAGCGTGACAGGGGACTCCTACGAGCAGTACTTC
>NA|TRBV12-3/TRBV12-4|TRBJ1-5|NA
CASSPWGWTDSNQPQHF
TGTGCCAGCAGTCCCTGGGGATGGACAGATAGCAATCAGCCCCAGCATTTT
>NA|TRBV7-9|TRBJ1-1|few
CASSPLTGYHTEAFF
TGTGCCAGCAGCCCCTTGACAGGCTACCACACTGAAGCTTTCTTT
>TRBD2|TRBV27|TRBJ2-1|few
CASSRRGGSSYNEQFF
TGTGCCAGCAGTCGGCGGGGGGGGAGCTCCTACAATGAGCAGTTCTTC
>TRBD1|TRBV6-5|TRBJ1-6|NA
CASSSPDRDQGTLHF
TGTGCCAGCAGTTCTCCGGACAGGGACCAAGGAACCCTCCACTTT
>TRBD1|TRBV29-1|TRBJ2-7|NA
CSVVLRTGSLEQYF
TGCAGCGTTGTGTTAAGGACAGGGAGTCTCGAGCAGTACTTC
>NA|TRBV3-1|TRBJ1-1|few
CASSRGGMNTEAFF
TGTGCCAGCAGCCGGGGAGGGATGAACACTGAAGCTTTCTTT
>TRBD2|TRBV6-4|TRBJ2-2|many
CASSDSAGGPGELFF
TGTGCCAGCAGTGACTCAGCGGGGGGGCCCGGGGAGCTGTTTTTT
>NA|TRBV6-1|TRBJ2-5|NA
CASIRDSPQETQYF
TGTGCCAGCATTCGCGACAGCCCCCAAGAGACCCAGTACTTC
>NA|TRBV6-5|TRBJ1-4|NA
CASSYSFGVEKLFF
TGTGCCAGCAGTTACTCGTTCGGGGTTGAAAAACTGTTTTTT
>TRBD2|TRBV3-1|TRBJ2-2|NA
CASSLRTRGNTGELFF
TGTGCCAGCAGCCTGCGGACTAGAGGTAACACCGGGGAGCTGTTTTTT
>TRBD2|TRBV5-1|TRBJ2-3|NA
CASSLESGRDTQYF
TGCGCCAGCAGCTTGGAAAGCGGGAGAGATACGCAGTATTTT
>TRBD1|TRBV6-5|TRBJ2-7|few
CASGDRGNEQYF
TGTGCCAGCGGGGACAGGGGTAATGAGCAGTACTTC
>NA|TRBV12-3/TRBV12-4|TRBJ2-2|NA
CASSLEGLANTGELFF
TGTGCCAGCAGTTTAGAAGGGTTGGCGAACACCGGGGAGCTGTTTTTT
>TRBD1|TRBV20-1|TRBJ1-6|few
CSTSTGYNSPLHF
TGCAGTACTTCGACAGGGTATAATTCACCCCTCCACTTT
>NA|TRBV20-1|TRBJ2-1|few
CSASTGSSYNEQFF
TGCAGTGCTAGCACGGGGTCATCCTACAATGAGCAGTTCTTC
>TRBD1|TRBV12-3/TRBV12-4|TRBJ2-3|few
CASSRGQGSDTQYF
TGTGCCAGCAGTAGGGGACAGGGTTCAGATACGCAGTATTTT
>NA|TRBV4-1|TRBJ2-2|NA
CASQFRADFTGELFF
TGCGCCAGCCAATTCAGAGCCGACTTCACCGGGGAGCTGTTTTTT
>NA|TRBV12-3/TRBV12-4|TRBJ1-1|NA
CASPAEGKAFF
TGTGCCAGCCCAGCGGAAGGAAAAGCTTTCTTT
>NA|TRBV9|TRBJ2-1|NA
CASSVAAQYEQFF
TGTGCCAGCAGCGTAGCAGCTCAGTATGAGCAGTTCTTC
>TRBD1|TRBV20-1|TRBJ1-1|NA
CSGPTGRHTEAFF
TGCAGTGGGCCGACAGGGAGGCACACTGAAGCTTTCTTT
>TRBD1|TRBV15|TRBJ1-1|few
CATSRLRQGYTEAFF
TGTGCCACCAGCAGACTTCGACAGGGGTACACTGAAGCTTTCTTT
>TRBD2|TRBV12-5|TRBJ2-3|NA
CASGPAGGDTQYF
TGTGCTAGTGGTCCGGCGGGGGGTGATACGCAGTATTTT
>TRBD1|TRBV29-1|TRBJ2-1|NA
CSARQGPAYNEQFF
TGCAGCGCGAGACAGGGGCCAGCCTACAATGAGCAGTTCTTC
>NA|TRBV5-1|TRBJ2-3|NA
CASSLDGTDTQYF
TGTGCCAGCAGCTTAGATGGGACAGATACGCAGTATTTT
>NA|TRBV11-2|TRBJ2-5|many
CASSSSTQYF
TGTGCCAGCAGCTCCAGTACCCAGTACTTC
>NA|TRBV20-1|TRBJ1-5|NA
CSARAGAGSQPQHF
TGCAGTGCTAGGGCCGGGGCAGGGAGTCAGCCCCAGCATTTT
>TRBD1|TRBV27|TRBJ2-7|NA
CASSPTGMGSYEQYF
TGTGCCAGCAGTCCGACAGGGATGGGATCCTACGAGCAGTACTTC
>TRBD1|TRBV3-1|TRBJ2-1|NA
CASCFSQGRGHANYNEQFF
TGTGCCAGCTGCTTTTCTCAGGGCAGGGGGCACGCGAACTACAATGAGCAGTTCTTC
>NA|TRBV29-1|TRBJ2-2|NA
CSGTIDTGELFF
TGCAGCGGGACAATCGACACCGGGGAGCTGTTTTTT
>NA|TRBV5-1|TRBJ2-7|NA
CASSLAAGTYYEHYF
TGCGCCAGCAGCTTGGCGGCCGGGACCTACTACGAGCACTACTTC
>NA|TRBV28|TRBJ2-6|NA
CASSSRTEAGANVLTF
TGTGCCAGCAGTTCACGGACAGAGGCTGGGGCCAACGTCCTGACTTTC
>NA|TRBV6-1|TRBJ2-7|NA
CASSVAESYEQYF
TGTGCCAGCAGTGTTGCAGAAAGCTACGAGCAGTACTTC
>TRBD2|TRBV3-1|TRBJ2-3|few
CASSRTLAGGRTDTQYF
TGTGCCAGCAGCCGAACACTAGCGGGGGGGCGGACAGATACGCAGTATTTT
>NA|TRBV29-1|TRBJ2-5|NA
CSVEGVVGETQYF
TGCAGCGTTGAGGGGGTAGTGGGAGAGACCCAGTACTTC